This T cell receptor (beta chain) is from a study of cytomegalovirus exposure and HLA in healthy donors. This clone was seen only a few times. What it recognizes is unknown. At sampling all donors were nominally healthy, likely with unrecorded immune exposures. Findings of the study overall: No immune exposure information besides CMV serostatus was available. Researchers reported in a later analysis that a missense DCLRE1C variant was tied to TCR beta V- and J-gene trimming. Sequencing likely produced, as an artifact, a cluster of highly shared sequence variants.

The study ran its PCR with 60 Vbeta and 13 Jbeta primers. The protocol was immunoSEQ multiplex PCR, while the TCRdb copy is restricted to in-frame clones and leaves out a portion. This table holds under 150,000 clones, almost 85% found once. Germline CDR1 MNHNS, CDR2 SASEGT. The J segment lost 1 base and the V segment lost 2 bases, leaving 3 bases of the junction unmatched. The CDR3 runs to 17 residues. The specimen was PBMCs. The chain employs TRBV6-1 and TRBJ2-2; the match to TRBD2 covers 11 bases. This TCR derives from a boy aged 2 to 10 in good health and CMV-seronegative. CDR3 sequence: CASSESSGRLNTGELFF. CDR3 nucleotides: TGTGCCAGCAGTGAATCTAGCGGGAGGCTGAACACCGGGGAGCTGTTTTTT.